These 21 T cell receptor beta chains were all obtained from the same sample, sequenced in a study of control samples from healthy donors and cancer patients. Using immunoSEQ multiplex PCR, the repertoire was profiled, and TCRdb retains in-frame clones only, with some absent. The table includes some 190,000 clones, approximately 90% detected once. The sample was blood. The source is a man in his thirties or forties in good health.

V usage is TRBV11-1 and J usage is TRBJ2-1; D might be TRBD2 (5 bases). Trimming stripped 3 bases from V and 8 bases from J, with 14 bases between. The CDR3 consists of 14 residues. In germline, CDR1 is SGHAT, CDR2 FQDESV (reference sequence). The chain's CDR3 is CASSFDYPGYEQFF. The CDR3 DNA reads as TGTGCCAGCAGCTTCGACTACCCGGGATATGAGCAGTTCTTC.

The CDR3 spells CASSIRASDPYEQYF. The CDR3 nucleotides are TGTGCCAGTAGTATTCGGGCCTCAGACCCCTACGAGCAGTACTTC. The rearrangement joins TRBV19 to TRBJ2-7; no reliable D call. Trimming stripped 3 bases from V and 2 bases from J, with 14 bases between. The CDR3 runs 15 residues. Germline V gene data show CDR1 as LNHDA and CDR2 as SQIVND (reference sequence).

This rearrangement joins TRBV7-6 to TRBJ2-1, with TRBD2 as a possible D gene (6 bases). V was cut by 4 bases and J by 5 bases, with 9 bases left in between. The CDR3 spans 13 residues. Germline V CDR1 and CDR2: SGHVS, FNYEAQ. CDR3 sequence (DNA): TGTGCCAGCAGCTCTCGGAGGGACAATGAGCAGTTCTTC. Its translation is CASSSRRDNEQFF.

The CDR3 reads CASSLEGDRRYEQYF. CDR3 DNA: TGCGCCAGCAGCTTGGAGGGTGACAGACGCTACGAGCAGTACTTC. This chain uses TRBV5-1 with TRBJ2-7; the D gene is possibly TRBD1 (5 bases). CDR1 is SGHRS, CDR2 YFSETQ, per germline. V was cut by 0 bases and J by 3 bases, with 13 bases left in between. CDR3 size: 15 residues.

The chain joins TRBV7-9 to TRBJ2-3; 7 nucleotides agree with TRBD1. This CDR3 is built from 14 residues. Germline values: CDR1 SEHNR, CDR2 FQNEAQ (reference sequence). After removal of 8 bases from V and 6 bases from J, the junction contained 11 bases not matched to a gene. The CDR3 region has the DNA TGTGCCAGCGAATCCGGAGACAGGGCGGATACGCAGTATTTT. This gives the protein CASESGDRADTQYF. The whole variable domain, remainder taken from reference TRBV7-9 and TRBJ2-3, is DTGVSQNPRHKITKRGQNVTFRCDPISEHNRLYWYRQTLGQGPEFLTYFQNEAQLEKSRLLSDRFSAERPKGSFSTLEIQRTEQGDSAMYLCASESGDRADTQYFGPGTRLTVL.

The genes are TRBV2 and TRBJ2-7; 8 nucleotides line up with TRBD2. The CDR3 is 13 residues long. The germline CDR1 and CDR2 sequences are SNHLY and FYNNEI. V gave up 6 bases and J gave up 7 bases; unmatched junction bases: 8. The CDR3 bases are TGTGCCAGCAGAGCCACTAGCGGAGGAGAGCAGTACTTC. It is translated as CASRATSGGEQYF.

The chain employs TRBV12-5 and TRBJ2-1; 8 bases align to TRBD1. Germline V gene lookup returns CDR1 LGHNT and CDR2 FRNRAP. With 5 bases clipped from V and 6 bases from J, the junction kept 9 bases outside the gene matches. The CDR3 loop spans 15 amino acids. As DNA, the CDR3 is TGTGCTAGTGGTCCAGGACAGGGAGGTGGCAATGAGCAGTTCTTC. This codes for CASGPGQGGGNEQFF.

This clone appeared a few times. This chain uses TRBV7-8 with TRBJ2-1; 8 nucleotides match TRBD2. CDR1 and CDR2 from the germline V gene are SGHVS and FQNEAQ. This CDR3 has 18 residues. V lost 5 bases and J lost 2; bases outside the gene matches: 14. Here the CDR3 DNA reads TGTGCCAGCAGCGGCAGTCTTGCGGGGGGCCTAACCTACAATGAGCAGTTCTTC. This codes for CASSGSLAGGLTYNEQFF.

This clone was observed a few times. An end of the junction does not agree with germline; a read error may underlie this. This chain uses TRBV6-4 with TRBJ1-5; D uncertain. The CDR3 is 9 residues long. CDR1 and CDR2 from the germline V gene are MRHNA and SNTAGT. DNA for the CDR3: TGTGCCAGCAGTCAGCCCCAGCATTTT. Its protein is CASSQPQHF.

The V gene is TRBV6-6, the J gene TRBJ2-7; D gene unclear. The germline V and J ends were trimmed by 5 bases and 4 bases, with 9 bases remaining between them. From germline, CDR1 is MNHNY and CDR2 SVGAGI (reference sequence). The CDR3 runs to 12 residues. CDR3 in DNA: TGTGCCAGCAGTGATCGCCCTTACGAGCAGTACTTC. Amino acid sequence: CASSDRPYEQYF.

The CDR3 nucleotides read TGTGCCAGCAGCACACCGGGGAGGCGCTCCTACAATGAGCAGTTCTTC. Protein product: CASSTPGRRSYNEQFF. V gene TRBV2 combines with J gene TRBJ2-1; D may be TRBD2 (6 bases). CDR3 length: 16 residues. Germline V gives CDR1 SNHLY, CDR2 FYNNEI. V was shortened by 6 bases and J by 0 bases, with 15 bases between the two germline ends.

The chain recombines TRBV27 with TRBJ2-3, with TRBD2 identical over 7 bases. With 6 bases clipped from V and 3 bases from J, the junction kept 18 bases outside the gene matches. This CDR3 is built from 18 residues. Germline CDR1 is MNHEY and CDR2 is SMNVEV (reference sequence). CDR3 loop: CASSPTLSRRGETDTQYF. The CDR3 DNA follows: TGTGCCAGCAGCCCCACTTTATCGAGACGGGGGGAGACAGATACGCAGTATTTT.

The chain recombines TRBV30 with TRBJ2-3; TRBD1 aligns across 8 bases. V gave up 8 bases and J gave up 6 bases; unmatched junction bases: 10. Germline V gives CDR1 GTSNPN, CDR2 SVGIG (reference sequence). This CDR3 has 13 residues. CDR3 in amino acids: CALEVQGADTQYF. The CDR3 DNA reads TGTGCCCTGGAGGTCCAGGGGGCGGATACGCAGTATTTT.

V gene TRBV7-2 combines with J gene TRBJ2-7; weak D call: TRBD1 (5 bases). The ends were cut back, 5 bases at V and 5 bases at J, with 10 bases in the middle. Looked up from germline, CDR1 is SGHTA and CDR2 is FQGNSA. The CDR3 consists of 12 residues. The CDR3 sequence is CASSLGVHEQYF. In nucleotides, the CDR3 is TGTGCCAGCAGCCTAGGGGTCCACGAGCAGTACTTC.

The chain is built from TRBV2 and TRBJ2-1; 7 nucleotides agree with TRBD1. CDR1 SNHLY and CDR2 FYNNEI come from the germline V gene. The trim removed 4 bases at V and 9 bases at J, leaving 6 bases unmatched. This CDR3 spans 13 amino acids. The CDR3 bases are TGTGCCAGCAGTGCCCAGGGGGTGGGTGAGCAGTTCTTC. Encoded protein: CASSAQGVGEQFF.

The chain links TRBV15 to TRBJ1-1; D not certain. Trimming took off 0 bases at V and 1 base at J, with 6 bases between the two ends. Germline CDR1 and CDR2: LNHNV and YYDKDF (reference sequence). There are 14 residues in the CDR3. The CDR3 DNA sequence: TGTGCCACCAGCAGAGATTCGAGGAACACTGAAGCTTTCTTT. Translating it yields CATSRDSRNTEAFF.

The chain joins TRBV19 to TRBJ1-1; D remains unclear. Germline CDR1 is LNHDA and CDR2 is SQIVND (reference sequence). The CDR3 has 14 residues. Trimming pared 6 bases from V and 0 bases from J, leaving 11 bases between. CDR3 in amino acids: CASRKGWLNTEAFF. The CDR3 coding sequence is TGTGCCAGTAGGAAAGGCTGGCTGAACACTGAAGCTTTCTTT.

This chain joins TRBV19 and TRBJ2-7; a weak D match, TRBD1 (5 bases). Deletions cut 4 bases from V and 8 bases from J, with 15 bases between. Per the germline V gene, CDR1 is LNHDA and CDR2 is SQIVND (reference sequence). This CDR3 is 13 amino acids long. The CDR3 nucleotides read TGTGCCAGTAGTAACTCCTTAGGGGCTCAGCAGTACTTC. Amino acid sequence: CASSNSLGAQQYF.

The rearrangement joins TRBV6-5 to TRBJ1-1, with D possibly matching TRBD1 (6 bases). CDR1 MNHEY and CDR2 SVGAGI come from the germline V gene. The CDR3 runs to 14 residues. The germline V and J ends were trimmed by 7 bases and 5 bases, with 17 bases remaining between them. The CDR3 bases are TGTGCCAGCATATGGGGCAGGGGTGGGACTGAAGCTTTCTTT. Amino acid sequence: CASIWGRGGTEAFF.

V and J are TRBV19 and TRBJ1-2; a weak D match, TRBD1 (5 bases). Germline V gives CDR1 LNHDA, CDR2 SQIVND (reference sequence). The CDR3 is 13 amino acids. V shed 3 bases and J shed 6 bases, with 11 bases lying between them. The DNA for the CDR3 is TGTGCCAGTAGTATCCGGGGGGAGGATGGCTACACCTTC. Protein sequence: CASSIRGEDGYTF. Supplemented by reference TRBV19 and TRBJ1-2, the full variable domain reads DGGITQSPKYLFRKEGQNVTLSCEQNLNHDAMYWYRQDPGQGLRLIYYSQIVNDFQKGDIAEGYSVSREKKESFPLTVTSAQKNPTAFYLCASSIRGEDGYTFGSGTRLTVV.

J is TRBJ1-1 and V is TRBV5-5, with 8 bases aligning to TRBD1. The CDR3 spans 17 residues. The ends lost 0 bases at V and 0 bases at J; junction bases unmatched: 7. The germline V gene encodes CDR1 SGHKS and CDR2 YYEKEE (reference sequence). The CDR3 reads CASSLAGGQGMNTEAFF. The CDR3 DNA reads as TGTGCCAGCAGCTTGGCGGGCGGACAGGGCATGAACACTGAAGCTTTCTTT.